This is a list of T cell receptor beta chains from one sample in a study of T-cell memory formation after mild COVID-19. Each CDR3 protein gets one entry after TCRdb re-called the 5' RACE reads with MiXCR. The sample yields tens of thousands of distinct CDR3 sequences, 6.1% seen once. Sample: PBMCs or a T cell subset sorted from them (not recorded which). All receptors come from an adult who had mild COVID-19 (a few samples of this study predate the infection). Cell type and time point are not known. Each CDR3 is given with its conserved first and last residue. A D gene is named only where the DNA matches it firmly. The listing skips clone size in some rows; elsewhere it reads once, few, many or a size class.

DNA	CDR3	J	V	D	size
TGTGCCAGCAGCTCATACGGGGCCGGCTCTGAAGCTTTCTTT	CASSSYGAGSEAFF	TRBJ1-1	TRBV7-3	NA	many
TGTGCCAGCAGTAGGACGGGAACCTTAGTCGATGGCTACACCTTC	CASSRTGTLVDGYTF	TRBJ1-2	TRBV27	NA	few
TGTGCCAGCAGTCGTGGACTACCGTACGAGCAGTACTTC	CASSRGLPYEQYF	TRBJ2-7	TRBV12-3/TRBV12-4	NA	many
TGTGCCAGCAGTTACGCCGCCTCAGGAGGTGAGCAGTTCTTC	CASSYAASGGEQFF	TRBJ2-1	TRBV6-5	NA	few
TGTGCCAGCAGCCAGTACAATGAGCAGTTCTTC	CASSQYNEQFF	TRBJ2-1	TRBV11-2	NA	many
TGTGCCAGCAGTGAATTACTAGCGGGAGGTTTCGATGAGCAGTTCTTC	CASSELLAGGFDEQFF	TRBJ2-1	TRBV2	TRBD2	many
TGCGCCAGCATAGGGTCGGGACAGGGAAACTACGAGCAGTACTTC	CASIGSGQGNYEQYF	TRBJ2-7	TRBV5-1	TRBD1	few
TGTGCCAGCAGTTTAAGGGAGACAGGGGCCGGGTTTGAAGCTTTCTTT	CASSLRETGAGFEAFF	TRBJ1-1	TRBV12-3/TRBV12-4	TRBD1	many
TGTGCCAGTAGCCCAACTAGCGGGAGTGGAGAGACCCAGTACTTC	CASSPTSGSGETQYF	TRBJ2-5	TRBV19	TRBD2	NA
TGCAGCGCCCCGGACTCTTACACTGAAGCTTTCTTT	CSAPDSYTEAFF	TRBJ1-1	TRBV29-1	NA	NA
TGTGCCAGCAGCTCTAGCGGGGGGGCCTACGAGCAGTACTTC	CASSSSGGAYEQYF	TRBJ2-7	TRBV7-9	TRBD2	many
TGCAGCGTTGAGGAATACTCGACGGGGGGCTACACCTTC	CSVEEYSTGGYTF	TRBJ1-2	TRBV29-1	NA	few
TGTGCCAGCAGTAAATACGGACAGGGGGCGGCTGAGCAGTTCTTC	CASSKYGQGAAEQFF	TRBJ2-1	TRBV12-3/TRBV12-4	TRBD1	few
TGCGCCAGCAGCCAAGTTCTAAAACGGCGAGGCACAGATACGCAGTATTTT	CASSQVLKRRGTDTQYF	TRBJ2-3	TRBV4-3	NA	NA
TGCAGTGCTATTACAGGCGACAAGACCCAGTACTTC	CSAITGDKTQYF	TRBJ2-5	TRBV20-1	NA	NA
TGCAGTGCTAGAGATATGCGGGACTCGGACAATGAGCAGTTCTTC	CSARDMRDSDNEQFF	TRBJ2-1	TRBV20-1	NA	NA
TGTGCCAGCTCGGTCAGTACAATCGGCAATCAGCCCCAGCATTTT	CASSVSTIGNQPQHF	TRBJ1-5	TRBV18	NA	NA
TGCGCCAGCAGCCAAGATTTGTGGGGCCTGATAGGGTATTTT	CASSQDLWGLIGYF	TRBJ2-3	TRBV4-3	NA	many
TGCGCCAGCAGCTTGGTTTCCGGGACAGGGCAGGCCAATGAGCAGTTCTTC	CASSLVSGTGQANEQFF	TRBJ2-1	TRBV5-1	TRBD1	many
TGTGCCACCAGCAGAGGGGGAGATTCACCCCTCCACTTT	CATSRGGDSPLHF	TRBJ1-6	TRBV15	NA	many
TGTGCCTGGAGTTCTACAGGGCGATCCTACGAGCAGTACTTC	CAWSSTGRSYEQYF	TRBJ2-7	TRBV30	NA	NA
TGCGCCAGCAGCTTAAGAGCCCAGGGAGCTTTCAATGAAAAACTGTTTTTT	CASSLRAQGAFNEKLFF	TRBJ1-4	TRBV5-1	NA	few
TGCGCCAGCAGCTTGGTAGTACAGCCTTACGAGCAGTACTTC	CASSLVVQPYEQYF	TRBJ2-7	TRBV5-1	NA	many
TGTGCCAGCAGGGGGACAGGGAGAAACATTCAGTACTTC	CASRGTGRNIQYF	TRBJ2-4	TRBV12-3/TRBV12-4	TRBD1	many
TGCAGCGCCGGGCGGGGTAGAGAGACCCAGTACTTC	CSAGRGRETQYF	TRBJ2-5	TRBV29-1	NA	many
TGTGCCAGCAGTGAAGGGGGACTTGCTCGCGGTACGCAGTATTTT	CASSEGGLARGTQYF	TRBJ2-3	TRBV12-3/TRBV12-4	NA	many
TGTGCCAGCAGCTTAGAGTATAATTCACCCCTCCACTTT	CASSLEYNSPLHF	TRBJ1-6	TRBV7-9	NA	NA
TGTGCTAGCAGCTTGCTAGCGGGAGGGGTAGGGAATGAGCAGTTCTTC	CASSLLAGGVGNEQFF	TRBJ2-1	TRBV7-7	TRBD2	NA
TGTGCCAGCAGTTTAGGGCAGGGGTATGGCTACACCTTC	CASSLGQGYGYTF	TRBJ1-2	TRBV12-3/TRBV12-4	NA	once
TGTGCCAGCAGCCCCACCGGGACAGGGGGTCAACAGCCCCAGCATTTT	CASSPTGTGGQQPQHF	TRBJ1-5	TRBV14	TRBD1	NA
TGTGCCAGCAGAGGGACTGCAACTAATGAAAAACTGTTTTTT	CASRGTATNEKLFF	TRBJ1-4	TRBV27	NA	NA